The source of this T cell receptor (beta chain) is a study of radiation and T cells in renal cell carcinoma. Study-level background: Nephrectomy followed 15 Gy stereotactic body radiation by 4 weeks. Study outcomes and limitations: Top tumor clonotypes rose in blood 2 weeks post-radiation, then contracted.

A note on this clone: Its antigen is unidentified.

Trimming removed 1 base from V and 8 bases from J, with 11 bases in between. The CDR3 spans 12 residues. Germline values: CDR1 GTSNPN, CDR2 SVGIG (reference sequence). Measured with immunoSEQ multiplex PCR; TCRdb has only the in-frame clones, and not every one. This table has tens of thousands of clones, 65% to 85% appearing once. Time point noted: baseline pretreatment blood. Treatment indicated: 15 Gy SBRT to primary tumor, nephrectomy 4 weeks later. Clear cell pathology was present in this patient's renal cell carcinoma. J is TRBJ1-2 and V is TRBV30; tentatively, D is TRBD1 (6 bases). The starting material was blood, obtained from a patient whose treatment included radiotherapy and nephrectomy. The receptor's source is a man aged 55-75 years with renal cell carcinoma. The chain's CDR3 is CAWSDQGQGYTF. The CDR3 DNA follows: TGTGCCTGGAGTGACCAGGGGCAAGGCTACACCTTC.